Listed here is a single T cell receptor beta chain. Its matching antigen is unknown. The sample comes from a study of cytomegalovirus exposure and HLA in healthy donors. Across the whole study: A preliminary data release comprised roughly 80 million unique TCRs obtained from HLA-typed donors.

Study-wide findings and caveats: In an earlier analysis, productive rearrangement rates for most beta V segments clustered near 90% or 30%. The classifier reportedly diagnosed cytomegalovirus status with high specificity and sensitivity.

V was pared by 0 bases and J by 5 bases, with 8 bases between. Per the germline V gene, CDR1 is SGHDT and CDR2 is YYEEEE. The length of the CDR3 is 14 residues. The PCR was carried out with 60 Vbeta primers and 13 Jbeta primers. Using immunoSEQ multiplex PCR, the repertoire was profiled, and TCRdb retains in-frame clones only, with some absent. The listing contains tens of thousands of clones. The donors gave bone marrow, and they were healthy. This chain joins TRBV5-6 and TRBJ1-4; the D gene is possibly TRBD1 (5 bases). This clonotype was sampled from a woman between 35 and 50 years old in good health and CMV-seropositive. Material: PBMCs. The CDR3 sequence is CASSLGQINEKLFF. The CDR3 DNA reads TGTGCCAGCAGCTTGGGACAGATAAATGAAAAACTGTTTTTT.